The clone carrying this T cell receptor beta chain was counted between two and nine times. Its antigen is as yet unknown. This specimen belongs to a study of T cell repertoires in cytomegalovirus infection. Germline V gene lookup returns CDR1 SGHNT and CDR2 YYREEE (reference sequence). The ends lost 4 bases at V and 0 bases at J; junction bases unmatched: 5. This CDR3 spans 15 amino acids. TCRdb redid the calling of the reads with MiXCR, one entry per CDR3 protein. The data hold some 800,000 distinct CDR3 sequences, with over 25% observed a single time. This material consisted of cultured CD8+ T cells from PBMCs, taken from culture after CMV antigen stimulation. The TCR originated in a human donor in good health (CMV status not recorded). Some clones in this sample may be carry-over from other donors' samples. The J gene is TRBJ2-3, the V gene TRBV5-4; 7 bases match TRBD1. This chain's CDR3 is CASSPSGQSTDTQYF. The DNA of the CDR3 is TGTGCCAGCAGCCCTTCGGGACAGAGCACAGATACGCAGTATTTT.